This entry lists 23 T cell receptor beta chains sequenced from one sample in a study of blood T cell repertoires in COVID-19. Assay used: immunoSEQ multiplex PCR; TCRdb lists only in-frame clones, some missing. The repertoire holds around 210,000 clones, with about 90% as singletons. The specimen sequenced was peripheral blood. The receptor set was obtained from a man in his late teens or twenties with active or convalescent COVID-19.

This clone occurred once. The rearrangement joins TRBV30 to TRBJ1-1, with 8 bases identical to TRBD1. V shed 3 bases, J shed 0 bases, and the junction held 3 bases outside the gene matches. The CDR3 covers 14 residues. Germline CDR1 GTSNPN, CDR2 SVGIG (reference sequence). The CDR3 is CAWRRTGMNTEAFF. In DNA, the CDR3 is TGTGCCTGGAGGCGGACAGGGATGAACACTGAAGCTTTCTTT.

CDR3 DNA sequence: TGTGCCAGTAGTTCGGGACTAGCGGGAGGCGAGCAGTACTTC. Amino acid sequence: CASSSGLAGGEQYF. This chain joins TRBV19 and TRBJ2-7, with 15 positions matching TRBD2. The CDR3 contains 14 residues. Germline trimming cut 5 bases from V and 6 bases from J; bases unmatched to any gene: 2. Germline-derived CDR1 and CDR2 are LNHDA and SQIVND (reference sequence).

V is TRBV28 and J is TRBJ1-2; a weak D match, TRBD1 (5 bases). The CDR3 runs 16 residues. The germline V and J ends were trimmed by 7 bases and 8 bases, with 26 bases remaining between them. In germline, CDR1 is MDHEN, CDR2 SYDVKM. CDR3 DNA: TGTGCCAGCATCATGGTGGGTACAGGAATCTTAAGCGGCTACACCTTC. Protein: CASIMVGTGILSGYTF.

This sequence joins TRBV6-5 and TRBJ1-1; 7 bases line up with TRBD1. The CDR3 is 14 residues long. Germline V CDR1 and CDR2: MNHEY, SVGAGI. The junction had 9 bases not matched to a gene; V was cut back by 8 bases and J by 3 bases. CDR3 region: CASHNQGVHTEAFF. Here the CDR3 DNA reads TGTGCCAGCCATAATCAGGGGGTGCACACTGAAGCTTTCTTT.

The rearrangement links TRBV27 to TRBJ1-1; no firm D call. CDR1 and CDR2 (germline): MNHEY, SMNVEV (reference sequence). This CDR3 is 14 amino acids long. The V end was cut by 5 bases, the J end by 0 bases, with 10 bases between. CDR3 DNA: TGTGCCAGCAGTCCCGGGAGGCTGAACACTGAAGCTTTCTTT. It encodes CASSPGRLNTEAFF.

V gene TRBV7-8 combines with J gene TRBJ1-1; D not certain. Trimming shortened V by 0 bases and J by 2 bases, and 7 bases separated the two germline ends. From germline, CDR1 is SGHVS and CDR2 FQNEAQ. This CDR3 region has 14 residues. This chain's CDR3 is CASSLAGPNTEAFF. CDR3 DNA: TGTGCCAGCAGCTTAGCGGGCCCCAACACTGAAGCTTTCTTT.

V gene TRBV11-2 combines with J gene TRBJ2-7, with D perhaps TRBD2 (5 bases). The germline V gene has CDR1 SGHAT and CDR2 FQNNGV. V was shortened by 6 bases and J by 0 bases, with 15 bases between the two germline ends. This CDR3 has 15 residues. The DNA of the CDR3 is TGTGCCAGCAGGAGGGCCATGGGAGACTCCTACGAGCAGTACTTC. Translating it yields CASRRAMGDSYEQYF.

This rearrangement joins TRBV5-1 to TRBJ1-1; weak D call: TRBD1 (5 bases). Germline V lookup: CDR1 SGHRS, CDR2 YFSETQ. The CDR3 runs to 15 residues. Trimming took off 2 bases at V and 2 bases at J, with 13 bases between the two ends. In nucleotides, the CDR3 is TGCGCCAGCAGCTTTCGACAGATCGCAAACACTGAAGCTTTCTTT. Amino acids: CASSFRQIANTEAFF.

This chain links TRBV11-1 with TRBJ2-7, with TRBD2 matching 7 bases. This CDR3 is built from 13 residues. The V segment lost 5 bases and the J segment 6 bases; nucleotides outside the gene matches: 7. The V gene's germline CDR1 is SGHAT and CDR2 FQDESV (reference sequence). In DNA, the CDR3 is TGTGCCAGCAGCCCTAGCGGACGTCGCGAGCAGTACTTC. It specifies CASSPSGRREQYF.

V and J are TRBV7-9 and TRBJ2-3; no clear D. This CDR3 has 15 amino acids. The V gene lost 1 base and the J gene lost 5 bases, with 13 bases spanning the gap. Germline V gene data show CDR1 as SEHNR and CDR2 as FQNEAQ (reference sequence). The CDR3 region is CASSLGPVARDTQYF. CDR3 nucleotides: TGTGCCAGCAGCTTAGGTCCGGTAGCCCGAGATACGCAGTATTTT.

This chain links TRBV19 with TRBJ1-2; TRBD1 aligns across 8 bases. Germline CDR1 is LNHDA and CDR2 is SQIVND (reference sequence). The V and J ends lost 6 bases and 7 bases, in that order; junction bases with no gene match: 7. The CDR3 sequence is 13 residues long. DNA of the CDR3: TGTGCCAGTAGGGGGCTAGACAGGGGTGGCTACACCTTC. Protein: CASRGLDRGGYTF.

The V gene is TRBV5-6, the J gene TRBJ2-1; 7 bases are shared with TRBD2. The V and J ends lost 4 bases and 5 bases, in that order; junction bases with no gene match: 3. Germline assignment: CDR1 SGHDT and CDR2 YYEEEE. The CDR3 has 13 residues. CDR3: CASSHTSDNEQFF. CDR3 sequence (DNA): TGTGCCAGCAGCCATACTAGCGACAATGAGCAGTTCTTC.

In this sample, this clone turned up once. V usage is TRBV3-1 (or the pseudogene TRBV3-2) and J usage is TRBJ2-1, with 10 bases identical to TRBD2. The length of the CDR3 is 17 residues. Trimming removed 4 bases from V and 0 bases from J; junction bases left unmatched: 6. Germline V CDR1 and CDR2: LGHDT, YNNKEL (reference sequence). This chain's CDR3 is CASSPGLAVSSYNEQFF. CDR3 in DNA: TGTGCCAGCAGCCCCGGACTAGCGGTAAGCTCCTACAATGAGCAGTTCTTC.

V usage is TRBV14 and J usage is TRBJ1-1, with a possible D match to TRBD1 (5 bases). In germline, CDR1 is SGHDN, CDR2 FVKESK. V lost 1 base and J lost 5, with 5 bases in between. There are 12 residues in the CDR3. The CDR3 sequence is CASSQGQTEAFF. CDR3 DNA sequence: TGTGCCAGCAGCCAAGGACAGACTGAAGCTTTCTTT.

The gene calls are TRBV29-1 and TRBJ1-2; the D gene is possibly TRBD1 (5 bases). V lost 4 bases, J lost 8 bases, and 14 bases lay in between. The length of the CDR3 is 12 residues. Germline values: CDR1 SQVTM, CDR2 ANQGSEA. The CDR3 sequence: CSVAPLGGGYTF. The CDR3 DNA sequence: TGCAGCGTTGCCCCCCTTGGGGGGGGCTACACCTTC.

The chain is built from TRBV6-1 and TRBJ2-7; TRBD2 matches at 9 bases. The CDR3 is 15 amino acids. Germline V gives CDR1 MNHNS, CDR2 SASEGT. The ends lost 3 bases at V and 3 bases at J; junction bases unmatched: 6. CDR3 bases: TGTGCCAGCAGTGAGATAGCGGGAGTTGGCTACGAGCAGTACTTC. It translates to CASSEIAGVGYEQYF.

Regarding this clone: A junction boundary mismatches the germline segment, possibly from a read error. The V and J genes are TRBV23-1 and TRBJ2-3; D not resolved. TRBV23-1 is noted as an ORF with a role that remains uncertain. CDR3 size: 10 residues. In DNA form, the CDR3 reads TGCGCCAGCAGTCAAGCCGCCCTAAATTTT. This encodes CASSQAALNF.

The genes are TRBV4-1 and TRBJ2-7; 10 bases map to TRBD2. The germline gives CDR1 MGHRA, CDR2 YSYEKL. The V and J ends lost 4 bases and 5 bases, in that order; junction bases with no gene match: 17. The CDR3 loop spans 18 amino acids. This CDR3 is CASSLFPERSSGSNEQYF. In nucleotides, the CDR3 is TGCGCCAGCAGCCTATTTCCCGAGCGCTCTAGCGGGAGTAACGAGCAGTACTTC.

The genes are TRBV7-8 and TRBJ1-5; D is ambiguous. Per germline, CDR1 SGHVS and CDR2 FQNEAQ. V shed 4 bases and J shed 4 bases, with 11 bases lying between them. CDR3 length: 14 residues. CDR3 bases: TGTGCCAGCAGCTCCACGCATCAGAATCAGCCCCAGCATTTT. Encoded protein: CASSSTHQNQPQHF.

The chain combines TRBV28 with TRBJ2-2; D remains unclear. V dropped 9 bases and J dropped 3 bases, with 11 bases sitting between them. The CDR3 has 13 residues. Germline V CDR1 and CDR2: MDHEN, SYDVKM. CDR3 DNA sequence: TGTGCCAGTCTGACTGCTCACACCGGGGAGCTGTTTTTT. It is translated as CASLTAHTGELFF.

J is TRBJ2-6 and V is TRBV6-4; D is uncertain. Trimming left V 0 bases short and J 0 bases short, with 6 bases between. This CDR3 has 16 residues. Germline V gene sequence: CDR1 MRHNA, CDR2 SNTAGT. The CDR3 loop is CASSDSPSSGANVLTF. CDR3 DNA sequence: TGTGCCAGCAGTGACTCCCCTAGCTCTGGGGCCAACGTCCTGACTTTC.

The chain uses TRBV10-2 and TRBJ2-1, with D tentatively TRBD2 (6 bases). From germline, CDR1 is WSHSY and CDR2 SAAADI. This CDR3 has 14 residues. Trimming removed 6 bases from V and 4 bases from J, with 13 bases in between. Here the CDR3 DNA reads TGCGCCAGCAGGGCGGGGATTCATTACAATGAGCAGTTCTTC. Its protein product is CASRAGIHYNEQFF.

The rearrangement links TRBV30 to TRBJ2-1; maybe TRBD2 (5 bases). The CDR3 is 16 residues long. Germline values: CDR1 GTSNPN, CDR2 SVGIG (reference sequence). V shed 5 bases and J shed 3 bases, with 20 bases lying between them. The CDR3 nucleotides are TGTGCCTGGCGGAATGGGCTAGCACAAGGCTACAATGAGCAGTTCTTC. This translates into CAWRNGLAQGYNEQFF.